Reported below is one TCR beta chain. Germline CDR1 reads KGHSH; CDR2 reads LQKENI. V lost 4 bases to trimming and J lost 1 base; unmatched junction nucleotides: 1. The CDR3 extends over 14 amino acids. The primer mix had 60 V beta and 13 J beta primers. Method: immunoSEQ multiplex PCR; TCRdb's copy keeps in-frame clones and lacks some. The sample holds 90,000 or so clones, 81% seen once. This sample was included in a study of glioma-infiltrating T cells after dendritic cell vaccination. Regarding time point: after dendritic cell vaccination, including at tumor progression/relapse. V is TRBV18 and J is TRBJ1-2; 9 positions match TRBD1. This material consisted of blood, taken after dendritic cell vaccination. The sequence was collected from a human donor with glioblastoma. CDR3 residues: CASSRGQGNYGYTF. Written as DNA, the CDR3 is TGTGCCAGCTCACGGGGACAGGGTAACTATGGCTACACCTTC. The full variable domain, in which reference TRBV18 and TRBJ1-2 provide the parts outside the CDR3, is NAGVMQNPRHLVRRRGQEARLRCSPMKGHSHVYWYRQLPEEGLKFMVYLQKENIIDESGMPKERFSAEFPKEGPSILRIQQVVRGDSAAYFCASSRGQGNYGYTFGSGTRLTVV.